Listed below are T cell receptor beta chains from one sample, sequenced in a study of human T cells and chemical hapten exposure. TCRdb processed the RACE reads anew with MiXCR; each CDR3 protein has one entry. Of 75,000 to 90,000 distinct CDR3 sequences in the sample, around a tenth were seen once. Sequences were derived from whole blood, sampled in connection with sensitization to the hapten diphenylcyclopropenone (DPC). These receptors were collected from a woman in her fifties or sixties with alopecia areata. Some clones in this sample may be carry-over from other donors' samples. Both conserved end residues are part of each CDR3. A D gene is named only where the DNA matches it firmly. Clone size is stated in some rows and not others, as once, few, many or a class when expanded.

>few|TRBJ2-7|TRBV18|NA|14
CASSPLQTDYEQYF
TGTGCCAGCTCACCCTTACAGACCGACTACGAGCAGTACTTC
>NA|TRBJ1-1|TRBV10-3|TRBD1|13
CAITLTGGTEAFF
TGTGCCATCACCTTGACAGGGGGCACTGAAGCTTTCTTT
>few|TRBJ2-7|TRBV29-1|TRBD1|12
CSARTGPAEQYF
TGCAGCGCGAGGACAGGGCCAGCCGAGCAGTACTTC
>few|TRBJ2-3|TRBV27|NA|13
CASRSSGVDTQYF
TGTGCCAGCAGGTCTTCAGGGGTAGATACGCAGTATTTT
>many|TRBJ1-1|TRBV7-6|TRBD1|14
CASSYGQGMTEAFF
TGTGCCAGCAGCTACGGACAGGGCATGACTGAAGCTTTCTTT
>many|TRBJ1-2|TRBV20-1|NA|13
CSGGQGPDYGYTF
TGCAGTGGTGGGCAGGGTCCGGACTATGGCTACACCTTC
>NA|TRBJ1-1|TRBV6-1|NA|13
CASSEANPTVAFF
TGTGCCAGCAGTGAAGCTAATCCGACGGTTGCTTTCTTT
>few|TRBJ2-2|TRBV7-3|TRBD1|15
CASSSSRGRTGELFF
TGTGCCAGCAGCTCCTCCAGGGGGAGAACCGGGGAGCTGTTTTTT
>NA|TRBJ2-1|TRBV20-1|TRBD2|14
CSASGLAGGGEQFF
TGCAGTGCCTCCGGACTAGCGGGAGGCGGTGAGCAGTTCTTC
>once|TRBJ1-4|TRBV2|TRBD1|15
CASGKRTGAGEKLFF
TGTGCCAGCGGCAAGAGGACAGGGGCGGGGGAAAAACTGTTTTTT
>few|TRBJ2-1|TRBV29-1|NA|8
CSVDEQFF
TGCAGCGTGGATGAGCAGTTCTTC
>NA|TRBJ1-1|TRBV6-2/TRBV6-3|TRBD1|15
CASSPGGQGDRGAFF
TGTGCCAGCAGTCCGGGGGGACAGGGGGACCGCGGAGCTTTCTTT
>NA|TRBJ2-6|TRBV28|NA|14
CATTNRAGANVLTF
TGTGCCACCACTAACAGGGCTGGGGCCAACGTCCTGACTTTC
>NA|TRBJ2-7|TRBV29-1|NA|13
CSVDGPSSYEQYF
TGCAGCGTAGACGGGCCGAGCTCCTACGAGCAGTACTTC
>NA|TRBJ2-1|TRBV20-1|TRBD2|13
CSARAGLAGVEFF
TGCAGTGCTAGAGCGGGACTAGCGGGAGTTGAGTTCTTC
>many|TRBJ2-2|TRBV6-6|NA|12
CASSSPSGELFF
TGTGCCAGCAGTTCCCCATCCGGGGAGCTGTTTTTT
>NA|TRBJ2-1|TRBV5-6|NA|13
CASSFSWDNEQFF
TGTGCCAGCAGCTTCTCTTGGGACAATGAGCAGTTCTTC
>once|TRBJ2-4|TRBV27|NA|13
CASSSLNKNIQYF
TGTGCCAGCAGTTCCCTTAATAAGAACATTCAGTACTTC
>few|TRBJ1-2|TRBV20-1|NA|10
CSASRGGYTF
TGCAGTGCTTCCAGGGGTGGCTACACCTTC
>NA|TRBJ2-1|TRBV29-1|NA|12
CSVGAGYNEQFF
TGCAGCGTTGGGGCGGGTTACAATGAGCAGTTCTTC
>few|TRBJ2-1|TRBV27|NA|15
CASRNQGNLNNEQFF
TGTGCCAGCAGGAACCAGGGTAATTTGAACAATGAGCAGTTCTTC
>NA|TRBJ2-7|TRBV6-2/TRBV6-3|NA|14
CASSTGTFSYEQYF
TGTGCCAGCAGTACCGGGACCTTCTCCTACGAGCAGTACTTC
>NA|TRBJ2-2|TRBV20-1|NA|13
CSASARVTGELFF
TGCAGTGCTAGTGCCAGGGTCACCGGGGAGCTGTTTTTT
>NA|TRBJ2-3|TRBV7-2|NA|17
CASSQGLSRSSTDTQYF
TGTGCCAGCAGCCAGGGTCTTAGCAGATCTAGCACAGATACGCAGTATTTT
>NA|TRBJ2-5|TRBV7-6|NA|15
CASSLAPGPQETQYF
TGTGCCAGCAGCTTAGCGCCGGGGCCACAAGAGACCCAGTACTTC
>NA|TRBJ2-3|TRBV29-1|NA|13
CSVEGQSTDTQYF
TGCAGCGTTGAGGGGCAGAGCACAGATACGCAGTATTTT
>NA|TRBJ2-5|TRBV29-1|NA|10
CSSYQETQYF
TGCAGCTCGTACCAAGAGACCCAGTACTTC
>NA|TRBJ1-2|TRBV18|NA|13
CASSPTDGNGYTF
TGTGCCAGCTCACCAACGGACGGGAATGGCTACACCTTC
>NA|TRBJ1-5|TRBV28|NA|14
CASRAQGVNQPQHF
TGTGCCAGCAGGGCCCAAGGGGTCAATCAGCCCCAGCATTTT
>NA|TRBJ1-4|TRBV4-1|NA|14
CASSLLPRGEKLFF
TGCGCCAGCAGTCTCCTCCCGAGGGGGGAAAAACTGTTTTTT
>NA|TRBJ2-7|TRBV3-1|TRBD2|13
CASSQAGGYEQYF
TGTGCCAGCAGCCAAGCGGGAGGGTACGAGCAGTACTTC
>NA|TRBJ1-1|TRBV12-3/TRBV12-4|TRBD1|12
CASSPQGAGAFF
TGTGCCAGCAGTCCTCAGGGGGCCGGAGCTTTCTTT
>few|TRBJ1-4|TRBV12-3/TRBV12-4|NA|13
CASSPPTNEKLFF
TGTGCCAGCAGTCCCCCGACTAATGAAAAACTGTTTTTT
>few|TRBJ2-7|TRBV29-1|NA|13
CSVVDRNSYEQYF
TGCAGCGTAGTCGACAGGAACTCCTACGAGCAGTACTTC
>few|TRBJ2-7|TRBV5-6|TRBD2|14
CASSFPELAPEQYF
TGTGCCAGCAGCTTCCCCGAACTAGCGCCCGAGCAGTACTTC
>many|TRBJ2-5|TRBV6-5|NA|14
CASSSGGRGETQYF
TGTGCCAGCTCCTCCGGGGGGCGAGGGGAGACCCAGTACTTC
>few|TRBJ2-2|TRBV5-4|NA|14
CAVRVAENTGELFF
TGTGCCGTAAGGGTAGCGGAGAACACCGGGGAGCTGTTTTTT
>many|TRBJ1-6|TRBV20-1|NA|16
CSARDRPPGSNSPLHF
TGCAGTGCTAGAGATCGTCCCCCGGGATCCAATTCACCCCTCCACTTT
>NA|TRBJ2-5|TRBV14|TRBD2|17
CASSPLHLSGSQETQYF
TGTGCCAGCAGCCCCCTCCACCTTAGCGGGAGCCAAGAGACCCAGTACTTC
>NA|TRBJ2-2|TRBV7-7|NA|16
CASSLAAGPATGELFF
TGTGCTAGCAGCTTAGCCGCAGGGCCGGCCACCGGGGAGCTGTTTTTT
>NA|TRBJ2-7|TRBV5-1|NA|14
CASSFTGLSYEQYF
TGCGCCAGCAGCTTCACGGGACTCTCCTACGAGCAGTACTTC
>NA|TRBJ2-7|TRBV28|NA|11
CASTSGNEQYF
TGTGCCAGCACATCTGGAAACGAGCAGTACTTC
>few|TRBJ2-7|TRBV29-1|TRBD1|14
CSVAPRGFSYEQYF
TGCAGCGTTGCCCCCAGGGGGTTCTCCTACGAGCAGTACTTC
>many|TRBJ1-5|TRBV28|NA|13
CASTDGVLKPQHF
TGTGCCAGCACCGATGGGGTCTTAAAGCCCCAGCATTTT
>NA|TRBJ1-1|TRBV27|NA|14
CASSLNRVSTEAFF
TGTGCCAGCAGTTTGAACAGGGTGTCCACTGAAGCTTTCTTT
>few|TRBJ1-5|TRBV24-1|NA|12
CATSDGDQPQHF
TGTGCCACCAGTGATGGGGACCAGCCCCAGCATTTT
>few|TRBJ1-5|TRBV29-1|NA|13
CSVATDSNQPQHF
TGCAGCGTTGCGACGGATAGCAATCAGCCCCAGCATTTT
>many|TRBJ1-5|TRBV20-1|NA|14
CSAMEDNSNQPQHF
TGCAGTGCGATGGAAGATAATAGCAATCAGCCCCAGCATTTT
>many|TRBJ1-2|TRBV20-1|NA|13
CSARARRGDGYTF
TGCAGTGCTAGAGCCCGGAGGGGCGATGGCTACACCTTC
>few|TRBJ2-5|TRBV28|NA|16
CASSFRGASGQETQYF
TGTGCCAGCAGTTTTCGAGGGGCGTCGGGGCAGGAGACCCAGTACTTC
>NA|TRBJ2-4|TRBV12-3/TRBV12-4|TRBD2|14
CASSPREGRNIQYF
TGTGCCAGCAGCCCCCGGGAGGGCCGTAACATTCAGTACTTC
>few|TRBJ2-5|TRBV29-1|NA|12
CSGSGGYETQYF
TGCAGCGGGTCAGGGGGGTACGAGACCCAGTACTTC
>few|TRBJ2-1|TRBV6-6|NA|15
CASSYESHSYNEQFF
TGTGCCAGCAGTTACGAGAGTCACTCCTACAATGAGCAGTTCTTC
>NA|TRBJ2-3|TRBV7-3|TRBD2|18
CASSPYGASGWKADTQYF
TGTGCCAGCAGCCCGTATGGAGCTAGCGGGTGGAAGGCAGATACGCAGTATTTT
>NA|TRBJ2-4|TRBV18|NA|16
CASSPPGRLAKNIQYF
TGTGCCAGCTCACCCCCCGGCAGGCTAGCCAAAAACATTCAGTACTTC